This T cell receptor (beta chain) is drawn from a study of CD8+CD57+ T cells in acquired aplastic anemia. CDR3 length: 12 residues. The ends were cut back, 3 bases at V and 4 bases at J, with 7 bases in the middle. Germline CDR1 reads SQVTM; CDR2 reads ANQGSEA. The sequenced patients had an expansion of CD8+CD57+ cells seen by flow cytometry. The use of genomic DNA as template underpinned the TCR beta VDJ and CDR3 profiling. TCRdb ran MiXCR on the reads and lists one entry per CDR3 protein. This table holds around 200,000 distinct CDR3 sequences, roughly half found once. The chain carries TRBV29-1 and TRBJ2-1; no clear D gene. The clonotype was recovered from a human donor with aplastic anemia. The specimen sequenced was sorted CD4+, CD8+, or CD8+CD57+ T cells (not recorded which) from PBMCs. DNA for the CDR3: TGCAGCGTTGATAGGGAATACAATGAGCAGTTCTTC. It specifies CSVDREYNEQFF.